The 8 T cell receptor beta chains below all came from one sample that was sequenced in a study of cytomegalovirus exposure and HLA in healthy donors. Sequencing was performed with immunoSEQ multiplex PCR; in TCRdb, only in-frame clones are kept and a portion is missing. Of roughly 140,000 clones in the sample, around nine tenths were seen once. The sequenced sample consisted of PBMCs. These receptors were collected from a woman younger than 35 in good health and CMV-seropositive.

The chain links TRBV7-2 to TRBJ1-2; a weak D match, TRBD1 (6 bases). The CDR3 has 15 residues. Germline V gene data show CDR1 as SGHTA and CDR2 as FQGNSA. V lost 0 bases to trimming and J lost 3 bases, with 11 bases between them. The CDR3 spells CASSLAAGDDYGYTF. The DNA for the CDR3 is TGTGCCAGCAGCTTAGCGGCAGGGGACGACTATGGCTACACCTTC.

The rearrangement joins TRBV11-3 to TRBJ2-1, with 8 bases matching TRBD1. Germline CDR1 is SGHNT and CDR2 is YENEEA. This CDR3 has 13 residues. Trimming removed 5 bases from V and 8 bases from J; junction bases left unmatched: 5. CDR3 bases: TGTGCCAGCAGCAGAGGACAGGGATATGAGCAGTTCTTC. Protein product: CASSRGQGYEQFF.

This clone has more than one count but fewer than ten. An end of the junction does not agree with germline; a read error may underlie this. The CDR3 sequence: CASSLNAGSTGELFF. The CDR3 DNA reads TGTGCTAGCAGCTTAAACGCTGGGAGCACCGGGGAGCTGTTTTTT. The chain couples TRBV7-7 to TRBJ2-2, with D perhaps TRBD2 (5 bases). The CDR3 runs 15 residues. Germline V CDR1 and CDR2: SSHAT, FNYEAQ (reference sequence).

CDR3 amino acids: CASALGGRTEAFF. In DNA, the CDR3 is TGTGCCAGCGCCCTAGGTGGTAGGACTGAAGCTTTCTTT. The rearrangement links TRBV6-1 to TRBJ1-1; D unresolved. V lost 8 bases and J lost 5, with 15 bases in between. Per germline, CDR1 MNHNS and CDR2 SASEGT. CDR3 length: 13 residues.

The V call is TRBV6-5, the J call TRBJ2-5; 7 nucleotides line up with TRBD2. CDR3 length: 14 residues. In germline, CDR1 is MNHEY, CDR2 SVGAGI. After removal of 5 bases from V and 14 bases from J, the junction contained 17 bases not matched to a gene. The CDR3 DNA reads as TGTGCCAGCAGTCGAACCACCGCCGGGACTACCACTTACTTC. Translation gives CASSRTTAGTTTYF.

The J gene is TRBJ2-7, the V gene TRBV19; D is perhaps TRBD2 (6 bases). V lost 6 bases and J lost 1, with 16 bases in between. Germline V gives CDR1 LNHDA, CDR2 SQIVND (reference sequence). The CDR3 is made up of 15 amino acids. The CDR3 is CASRAPKGLSYEQYF. Written as DNA, the CDR3 is TGTGCCAGTAGGGCACCTAAGGGACTTTCCTACGAGCAGTACTTC.

The chain combines TRBV30 with TRBJ2-7; 9 bases map to TRBD1. Germline-derived CDR1 and CDR2 are GTSNPN and SVGIG (reference sequence). The CDR3 sequence is 15 residues long. V was clipped by 0 bases and J by 3 bases; unmatched bases: 6. The CDR3 DNA follows: TGTGCCTGGAGTGTCGGGACAGGGCCTCACTACGAGCAGTACTTC. This codes for CAWSVGTGPHYEQYF.

The chain recombines TRBV2 with TRBJ1-4, with a weak D call TRBD1 (6 bases). V was cut by 6 bases and J by 4 bases, with 12 bases left in between. The CDR3 loop spans 14 amino acids. In germline, CDR1 is SNHLY, CDR2 FYNNEI. CDR3 nucleotides: TGTGCCAGCAGGGGAAGGGGGGGTAATGAAAAACTGTTTTTT. This translates into CASRGRGGNEKLFF.